This TCR beta chain came from a study of cytomegalovirus exposure and HLA in healthy donors. The CDR3 is made up of 15 amino acids. Germline CDR1 is SSHAT and CDR2 is FNYEAQ (reference sequence). The primer mix had 60 Vbeta and 13 Jbeta primers. Profiling relied on immunoSEQ multiplex PCR, and the TCRdb table lists in-frame clones only, not all of them. The sample carries approximately 140,000 clones, 55% to 80% recorded once. A word on this clone: Compared with germline, one end of the junction differs, possibly owing to a read error.

The sequence derives from a woman aged 55-69 years in good health and CMV-seropositive. V and J are TRBV7-7 and TRBJ2-3; TRBD2 agrees at 9 bases. The sequenced sample consisted of PBMCs. The DNA of the CDR3 is TGTGCTAGCAGGCGGGAGGGCCGGAGCACAGATACGCAGTATTTT. Translation gives CASRREGRSTDTQYF.